The clone carrying this T cell receptor beta chain showed up many times. The data originate from a study of blood T cells in healthy people across ages. The V and J ends lost 0 bases and 8 bases respectively, with 7 bases between them. The CDR3 has 12 amino acids. Germline lookup yields CDR1 LGHNA and CDR2 YNFKEQ. The authors ran a second PCR of about 6 to 11 cycles using a sample-barcoded 5' primer and a J-beta primer mix. TCRdb independently ran MiXCR on the 5' RACE reads; one entry per CDR3 protein. The data show over 1,500,000 distinct CDR3 sequences, with about 50% seen just once and over 2% held by the top ten.

Source material: blood. The V call is TRBV4-2, the J call TRBJ1-2; D possibly corresponds to TRBD1 (6 bases). This clonotype was obtained from a middle-aged woman in good health. This CDR3 is CASSQEQGGYTF. DNA of the CDR3: TGTGCCAGCAGCCAAGAGCAGGGGGGCTACACCTTC.